This T cell receptor beta chain was identified in a study of T cells in narcolepsy. Overall study findings and caveats: HCRT-specific and TRIB2-specific autoreactive clonotypes appeared among same-patient CSF and blood CD4+ clonotypes.

V gave up 1 base and J gave up 5 bases; unmatched junction bases: 5. The germline gives CDR1 SEHNR, CDR2 FQNEAQ (reference sequence). The CDR3 is 15 residues long. About this clone itself: Antigen: not known.

Only in-frame clones appear in the TCRdb table, and some are missing; sequencing was by immunoSEQ multiplex PCR. The table has fewer than 40,000 clones, over 65% seen once; the top ten hold roughly 2.5%. V gene TRBV7-9 combines with J gene TRBJ2-3, with 8 bases identical to TRBD2. Sample: memory (CD45RA-) CD4+ T cells from blood. The receptor was isolated from a human donor in good health. The CDR3 loop is CASSLDGGAVDTQYF. The CDR3 DNA is TGTGCCAGCAGCTTAGACGGGGGGGCAGTAGATACGCAGTATTTT.